The clone carrying this T cell receptor beta chain was counted between two and nine times. As yet, its antigen is unknown. The protocol was immunoSEQ multiplex PCR, while the TCRdb copy is restricted to in-frame clones and leaves out a portion. This table holds nearly 7,500 clones, 55% to 70% found once. The germline gives CDR1 LNHNV, CDR2 YYDKDF (reference sequence). Deletions cut 0 bases from V and 1 base from J, with 9 bases between. CDR3 length: 15 amino acids. Graft tissue processing released intraepithelial and lamina propria lymphocytes. These data are taken from a study of graft-versus-host responses after intestinal transplantation. Study-wide context: For about three years after anti-thymocyte globulin induction, all recipients took tacrolimus and steroids. The study's findings and limits: High graft-versus-host to host-versus-graft clonal ratios were seen in allografts of patients with graft-donor T cell macrochimerism.

This clonotype originated in a human patient who received an intestinal transplant, so some T cells may come from the graft donor. The source material was ileum tissue, sampled around 33 weeks after intestinal transplantation. J is TRBJ1-1 and V is TRBV15; D unclear. CDR3 bases: TGTGCCACCAGCAGAGATCCCATCTCGAACACTGAAGCTTTCTTT. Encoded protein: CATSRDPISNTEAFF.